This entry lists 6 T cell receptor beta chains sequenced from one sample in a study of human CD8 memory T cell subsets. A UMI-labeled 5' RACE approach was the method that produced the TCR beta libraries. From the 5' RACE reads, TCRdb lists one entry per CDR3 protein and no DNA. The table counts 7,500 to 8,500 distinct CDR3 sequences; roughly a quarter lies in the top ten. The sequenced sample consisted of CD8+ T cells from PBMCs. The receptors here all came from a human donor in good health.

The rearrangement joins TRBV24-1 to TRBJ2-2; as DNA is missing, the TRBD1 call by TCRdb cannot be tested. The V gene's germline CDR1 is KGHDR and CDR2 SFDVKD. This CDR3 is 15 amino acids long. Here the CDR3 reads CATSDLRQGTGELFF.

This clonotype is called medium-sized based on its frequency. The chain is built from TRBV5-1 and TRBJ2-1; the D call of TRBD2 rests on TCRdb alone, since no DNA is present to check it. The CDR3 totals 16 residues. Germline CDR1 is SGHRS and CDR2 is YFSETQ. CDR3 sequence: CASSPRTASGHNEQFF.

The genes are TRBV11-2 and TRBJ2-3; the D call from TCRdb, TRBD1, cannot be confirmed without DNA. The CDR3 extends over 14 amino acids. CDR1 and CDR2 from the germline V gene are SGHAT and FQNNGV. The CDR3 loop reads CASSQPGGLDTQYF.

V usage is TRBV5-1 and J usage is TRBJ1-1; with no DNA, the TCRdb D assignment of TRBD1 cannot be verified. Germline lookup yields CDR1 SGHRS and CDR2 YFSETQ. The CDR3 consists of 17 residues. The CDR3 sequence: CASSSITGTGENTEAFF.

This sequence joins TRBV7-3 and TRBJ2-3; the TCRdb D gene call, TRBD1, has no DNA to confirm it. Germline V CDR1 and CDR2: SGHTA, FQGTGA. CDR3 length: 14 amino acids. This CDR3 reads CASSPRPGDYTQYF.

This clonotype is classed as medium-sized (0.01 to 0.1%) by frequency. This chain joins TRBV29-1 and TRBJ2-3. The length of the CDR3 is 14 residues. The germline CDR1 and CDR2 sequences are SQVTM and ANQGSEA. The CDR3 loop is CSVEQVGDTDTQYF.